Detailed here is one T cell receptor (beta chain). Its target is not known. The entry originates in a study of identical twins. TCRdb recomputed calls from the 5' RACE reads with MiXCR, one row per CDR3 protein. Of some 500,000 distinct CDR3 sequences in the sample, 20% to 25% were seen once. General observations from the study: The more abundant beta clonotypes in cord blood had fewer insertions, and memory repertoires did not show this.

CDR3 size: 15 residues. V was clipped by 6 bases and J by 5 bases; unmatched bases: 14. Germline V CDR1 and CDR2: DFQATT, SNEGSKA (reference sequence). A further study also used this sample, focusing on T cells expressing NK-cell markers. That report adds: All TCR beta repertoires analysed originated from sorted CD3+CD56+NKG2C+, CD3+CD56+NKG2C- and CD3+CD56-NKG2C+ T cells. Most of the eight sequenced donors tested HCMV-seropositive; one tested seronegative.

The chain recombines TRBV20-1 with TRBJ2-7; 9 bases line up with TRBD1. The clonotype was recovered from a young woman in good health. Sequencing was done on a sample of CD4+ T cells sorted from blood. The CDR3 loop is CSAYPLPDRGNEQYF. CDR3 bases: TGCAGTGCATACCCGCTTCCGGACAGGGGCAACGAGCAGTACTTC.